This entry lists 29 T cell receptor beta chains sequenced from one sample in a study of T cell responses to AZD1222 COVID-19 vaccine. Repertoires were generated with immunoSEQ multiplex PCR, while TCRdb's copy carries only in-frame clones and drops some. The data show 120,000 to 150,000 clones, nearly 90% seen once. The sample in question was peripheral blood, obtained 28 days after the second dose of the MenACWY control vaccine. Receptor source: an adult who received the MenACWY meningococcal vaccine as a control.

V usage is TRBV5-1 and J usage is TRBJ2-5; D ambiguous. The CDR3 runs 13 residues. V lost 5 bases to trimming and J lost 0 bases, with 8 bases between them. Germline assignment: CDR1 SGHRS and CDR2 YFSETQ. The CDR3 region has the DNA TGCGCCAGCAGTGGGCAAAACCAAGAGACCCAGTACTTC. This codes for CASSGQNQETQYF.

The chain's CDR3 is CASSQEPGDGNNQPQHF. The CDR3 nucleotides are TGCGCCAGCAGCCAGGAACCCGGGGACGGAAACAATCAGCCCCAGCATTTT. The rearrangement links TRBV4-1 to TRBJ1-5, with D perhaps TRBD1 (5 bases). CDR3 length: 17 amino acids. V dropped 3 bases and J dropped 3 bases, with 18 bases sitting between them. The germline gives CDR1 MGHRA, CDR2 YSYEKL.

The CDR3 nucleotides are TGTGCCAGCAGCGCCACATTAACGTCGCTTCCTACGCAGTATTTT. Translated, it gives CASSATLTSLPTQYF. The genes are TRBV11-2 and TRBJ2-3; D call uncertain. This CDR3 has 15 amino acids. Germline-derived CDR1 and CDR2 are SGHAT and FQNNGV. Trimming pared 5 bases from V and 8 bases from J, leaving 20 bases between.

A single count supports this clone. The chain recombines TRBV14 with TRBJ1-2; no reliable D call. This CDR3 region has 13 residues. From germline, CDR1 is SGHDN and CDR2 FVKESK. V lost 4 bases, J lost 5 bases, and 11 bases lay in between. The CDR3 reads CASSLTGPYGYTF. The CDR3 bases are TGTGCCAGCAGCCTTACCGGCCCTTATGGCTACACCTTC. Full variable domain (missing parts from reference TRBV14 and TRBJ1-2): EAGVTQFPSHSVIEKGQTVTLRCDPISGHDNLYWYRRVMGKEIKFLLHFVKESKQDESGMPNNRFLAERTGGTYSTLKVQPAELEDSGVYFCASSLTGPYGYTFGSGTRLTVV.

This chain connects TRBV5-5 to TRBJ2-1, with 13 bases that match TRBD2. Germline CDR1 and CDR2: SGHKS and YYEKEE (reference sequence). V lost 2 bases, J lost 9 bases, and 5 bases stayed unmatched. The CDR3 has 15 residues. The CDR3 here is CASSLLAGGPIEQFF. In DNA form, the CDR3 reads TGTGCCAGCAGCTTACTAGCGGGAGGGCCGATTGAGCAGTTCTTC.

There are a few counts of this clone. This chain links TRBV25-1 with TRBJ2-7; D call uncertain. V shed 4 bases and J shed 5 bases, with 12 bases lying between them. Looked up from germline, CDR1 is MGHDK and CDR2 is SYGVNS. The CDR3 sequence is 13 residues long. The CDR3 region is CASSVFGPHEQYF. CDR3 sequence (DNA): TGTGCCAGCAGTGTTTTCGGGCCCCACGAGCAGTACTTC.

The chain has TRBV5-8 and TRBJ2-1; 9 bases are shared with TRBD2. The CDR3 runs to 16 residues. Looked up from germline, CDR1 is SGHTS and CDR2 is YDEGEE. Trimming removed 0 bases from V and 4 bases from J; junction bases left unmatched: 5. The CDR3 here is CASSLVAGVVYNEQFF. Written as DNA, the CDR3 is TGTGCCAGCAGCTTGGTAGCGGGAGTGGTTTACAATGAGCAGTTCTTC.

V gene TRBV5-4 combines with J gene TRBJ1-6; 8 bases match TRBD1. The CDR3 extends over 14 amino acids. The V gene's germline CDR1 is SGHNT and CDR2 YYREEE (reference sequence). V trimming: 2 bases; J trimming: 9 bases; junction bases outside the gene matches: 4. The CDR3 region is CASSFYRGISPLHF. CDR3 DNA sequence: TGTGCCAGCAGCTTCTACAGGGGGATTTCACCCCTCCACTTT.

CDR3 amino acids: CASSLGQEAFF. Written as DNA, the CDR3 is TGTGCCAGCAGCTTGGGACAAGAAGCTTTCTTT. The genes are TRBV11-3 and TRBJ1-1, with D possibly matching TRBD1 (6 bases). V was pared by 3 bases and J by 8 bases, with 7 bases between. The germline CDR1 and CDR2 sequences are SGHNT and YENEEA. CDR3 length: 11 residues.

The chain's CDR3 is CASSSTRGSNSPLHF. CDR3 DNA: TGCGCCAGCAGTTCCACCAGGGGTAGCAATTCACCCCTCCACTTT. V and J are TRBV5-1 and TRBJ1-6, with D possibly matching TRBD1 (6 bases). CDR1 is SGHRS, CDR2 YFSETQ, per germline. The ends were cut back, 5 bases at V and 7 bases at J, with 16 bases in the middle. The CDR3 is made up of 15 amino acids.

This chain connects TRBV4-2 to TRBJ2-7; D assignment may be TRBD1 or TRBD2 (5 bases each). The CDR3 extends over 16 amino acids. Germline V gives CDR1 LGHNA, CDR2 YNFKEQ. The germline V and J ends were trimmed by 4 bases and 2 bases, with 18 bases remaining between them. The CDR3 sequence is CASSPTARDGAYEQYF. CDR3 in DNA: TGTGCCAGCAGCCCTACCGCCCGGGACGGAGCCTACGAGCAGTACTTC.

This clone has just a few counts. V gene TRBV6-5 combines with J gene TRBJ1-5; D gene unclear. Germline V lookup: CDR1 MNHEY, CDR2 SVGAGI. The CDR3 has 12 residues. Trimming removed 4 bases at V and 9 bases at J, with 10 bases between. The CDR3 loop reads CASSSFFGPQHF. CDR3 in DNA: TGTGCCAGCAGTTCCTTCTTCGGGCCCCAGCATTTT.

V gene TRBV5-1 combines with J gene TRBJ2-1; 8 nucleotides match TRBD1. Germline CDR1 and CDR2: SGHRS and YFSETQ. The junction had 2 bases not matched to a gene; V was cut back by 0 bases and J by 6 bases. CDR3 length: 14 residues. CDR3 sequence: CASSLAQGGNEQFF. DNA of the CDR3: TGCGCCAGCAGCTTGGCACAGGGGGGCAATGAGCAGTTCTTC. Complete variable domain (other parts from reference TRBV5-1 and TRBJ2-1): KAGVTQTPRYLIKTRGQQVTLSCSPISGHRSVSWYQQTPGQGLQFLFEYFSETQRNKGNFPGRFSGRQFSNSRSEMNVSTLELGDSALYLCASSLAQGGNEQFFGPGTRLTVL.

The chain recombines TRBV5-5 with TRBJ2-3; 9 nucleotides align to TRBD1. Germline CDR1 SGHKS, CDR2 YYEKEE (reference sequence). Trimming removed 1 base from V and 1 base from J; junction bases left unmatched: 4. The length of the CDR3 is 16 residues. CDR3 DNA sequence: TGTGCCAGCAGCTTGTGGACAGGGGTCCGCACAGATACGCAGTATTTT. Translating it yields CASSLWTGVRTDTQYF.

The J gene is TRBJ2-1, the V gene TRBV5-4, with 8 bases identical to TRBD1. CDR1 is SGHNT, CDR2 YYREEE, per germline (reference sequence). V was pared by 5 bases and J by 7 bases, with 8 bases of the junction left unmatched. The CDR3 is 14 residues long. The CDR3 DNA follows: TGTGCCAGCAGTTACGTGGACAGGGTAAATGAGCAGTTCTTC. Translation: CASSYVDRVNEQFF.

As DNA, the CDR3 is TGTGCCAGCAGCGTTGCCGGGGCGGCCTCCGGCACAGATACGCAGTATTTT. Encoded protein: CASSVAGAASGTDTQYF. The genes are TRBV9 and TRBJ2-3, with D perhaps being TRBD1 or TRBD2 (5 bases each). CDR3 size: 17 residues. The V gene lost 2 bases and the J gene lost 1 base, with 17 bases spanning the gap. CDR1 is SGDLS, CDR2 YYNGEE, per germline.

The chain recombines TRBV5-5 with TRBJ1-2, with 10 bases lining up with TRBD1. V was clipped by 0 bases and J by 5 bases; unmatched bases: 4. Germline CDR1 reads SGHKS; CDR2 reads YYEKEE (reference sequence). The CDR3 is 15 residues long. The CDR3 reads CASSLGQGARYGYTF. DNA for the CDR3: TGTGCCAGCAGCTTGGGACAGGGGGCTAGGTATGGCTACACCTTC.

The chain is built from TRBV27 and TRBJ1-6; the D gene is possibly TRBD1 (5 bases). This CDR3 is built from 15 residues. The V end lost 3 bases, the J end lost 7 bases, and 13 bases lay between the germline ends. Per the germline V gene, CDR1 is MNHEY and CDR2 is SMNVEV (reference sequence). CDR3 in amino acids: CASSLSERGNSPLHF. CDR3 in DNA: TGTGCCAGCAGTTTGTCGGAAAGGGGCAATTCACCCCTCCACTTT.

The chain carries TRBV6-5 and TRBJ2-3, with TRBD2 matching 11 bases. J lost 4 bases, V lost 6 bases, and 6 bases had no gene match. The CDR3 contains 15 residues. Germline V gives CDR1 MNHEY, CDR2 SVGAGI. CDR3 bases: TGTGCCAGCAGAAATCCTAGCGGGAGGCCAGATACGCAGTATTTT. It is translated as CASRNPSGRPDTQYF.

This sequence joins TRBV7-2 and TRBJ2-4, with a possible D match to TRBD2 (5 bases). The CDR3 length is 19 residues. Germline CDR1 reads SGHTA; CDR2 reads FQGNSA. Trimming removed 4 bases from V and 0 bases from J, with 22 bases in between. The CDR3 sequence is CASSSGDARGLGAKNIQYF. CDR3 coding DNA: TGTGCCAGCAGCTCAGGTGATGCGCGAGGACTTGGAGCCAAAAACATTCAGTACTTC.

V gene TRBV6-4 combines with J gene TRBJ2-1, with 8 positions matching TRBD2. The CDR3 loop spans 14 amino acids. V lost 2 bases and J lost 7; bases outside the gene matches: 4. The germline gives CDR1 MRHNA, CDR2 SNTAGT. Here the CDR3 reads CASSDVAGLNEQFF. The CDR3 DNA sequence: TGTGCCAGCAGTGACGTAGCGGGGCTGAATGAGCAGTTCTTC.

The rearrangement links TRBV19 to TRBJ2-7; D is tentatively TRBD1 or TRBD2 (7 bases each). Trimming shortened V by 7 bases and J by 4 bases, and 23 bases separated the two germline ends. The germline CDR1 and CDR2 sequences are LNHDA and SQIVND (reference sequence). The CDR3 has 16 residues. Here the CDR3 DNA reads TGTGCCAGTACTAACTCCTTGGGAGGGGGCTTGTACGAGCAGTACTTC. Amino acids: CASTNSLGGGLYEQYF.

V usage is TRBV19 and J usage is TRBJ1-4; D is possibly TRBD1 (6 bases). V was shortened by 5 bases and J by 2 bases, with 9 bases between the two germline ends. Germline values: CDR1 LNHDA, CDR2 SQIVND (reference sequence). This CDR3 is 14 amino acids long. The CDR3, as DNA: TGTGCCAGTAGTGTCACAGGGACTAATGAAAAACTGTTTTTT. This translates into CASSVTGTNEKLFF.

The V gene is TRBV11-3, the J gene TRBJ2-3, with 9 bases that match TRBD1. The length of the CDR3 is 16 residues. The trim removed 5 bases at V and 3 bases at J, leaving 9 bases unmatched. In germline, CDR1 is SGHNT, CDR2 YENEEA. The CDR3 DNA follows: TGTGCCAGCAGCCGAAACATCGGGACAGGGACAGATACGCAGTATTTT. It encodes CASSRNIGTGTDTQYF.

The chain carries TRBV30 and TRBJ1-2, with a weak D call TRBD1 (6 bases). The germline gives CDR1 GTSNPN, CDR2 SVGIG (reference sequence). V was pared by 2 bases and J by 4 bases, with 14 bases between. This CDR3 contains 14 residues. The CDR3 loop reads CAWSRRGRGYGYTF. The CDR3 DNA is TGTGCCTGGAGTAGGCGTGGCAGGGGCTATGGCTACACCTTC.

This chain links TRBV11-3 with TRBJ1-6; no clear D gene. CDR3 length equals 13 residues. Trimming removed 8 bases from V and 7 bases from J, with 12 bases in between. Per germline, CDR1 SGHNT and CDR2 YENEEA. The CDR3 sequence: CASAGTSNSPLHF. The CDR3 DNA follows: TGTGCCAGCGCAGGAACGAGCAATTCACCCCTCCACTTT.

V is TRBV5-1 and J is TRBJ2-2; possible D gene TRBD2, 5 bases. CDR3 size: 11 residues. The germline V gene encodes CDR1 SGHRS and CDR2 YFSETQ. V dropped 10 bases and J dropped 7 bases, with 11 bases sitting between them. The CDR3 protein is CASRGFGELFF. CDR3 nucleotide sequence: TGCGCCTCCCGGGGTTTCGGGGAGCTGTTTTTT.

The V and J genes are TRBV18 and TRBJ1-5; the D is unclear. This CDR3 is 14 amino acids long. Looked up from germline, CDR1 is KGHSH and CDR2 is LQKENI. Between the trimmed V and J ends, which lost 5 bases and 5 bases, there was a span of 13 bases. DNA of the CDR3: TGTGCCAGCTCATCGGGGATTGGTGATCAGCCCCAGCATTTT. Translated, it gives CASSSGIGDQPQHF.

V is TRBV19 and J is TRBJ2-7; 9 bases line up with TRBD1. The germline V gene has CDR1 LNHDA and CDR2 SQIVND (reference sequence). The CDR3 consists of 12 residues. Germline trimming cut 6 bases from V and 5 bases from J; bases unmatched to any gene: 2. DNA for the CDR3: TGTGCCAGTAGGGGGGACAGGGACGAGCAGTACTTC. It is translated as CASRGDRDEQYF. Combining the CDR3 with reference TRBV19 and TRBJ2-7 gives the whole variable domain DGGITQSPKYLFRKEGQNVTLSCEQNLNHDAMYWYRQDPGQGLRLIYYSQIVNDFQKGDIAEGYSVSREKKESFPLTVTSAQKNPTAFYLCASRGDRDEQYFGPGTRLTVT.